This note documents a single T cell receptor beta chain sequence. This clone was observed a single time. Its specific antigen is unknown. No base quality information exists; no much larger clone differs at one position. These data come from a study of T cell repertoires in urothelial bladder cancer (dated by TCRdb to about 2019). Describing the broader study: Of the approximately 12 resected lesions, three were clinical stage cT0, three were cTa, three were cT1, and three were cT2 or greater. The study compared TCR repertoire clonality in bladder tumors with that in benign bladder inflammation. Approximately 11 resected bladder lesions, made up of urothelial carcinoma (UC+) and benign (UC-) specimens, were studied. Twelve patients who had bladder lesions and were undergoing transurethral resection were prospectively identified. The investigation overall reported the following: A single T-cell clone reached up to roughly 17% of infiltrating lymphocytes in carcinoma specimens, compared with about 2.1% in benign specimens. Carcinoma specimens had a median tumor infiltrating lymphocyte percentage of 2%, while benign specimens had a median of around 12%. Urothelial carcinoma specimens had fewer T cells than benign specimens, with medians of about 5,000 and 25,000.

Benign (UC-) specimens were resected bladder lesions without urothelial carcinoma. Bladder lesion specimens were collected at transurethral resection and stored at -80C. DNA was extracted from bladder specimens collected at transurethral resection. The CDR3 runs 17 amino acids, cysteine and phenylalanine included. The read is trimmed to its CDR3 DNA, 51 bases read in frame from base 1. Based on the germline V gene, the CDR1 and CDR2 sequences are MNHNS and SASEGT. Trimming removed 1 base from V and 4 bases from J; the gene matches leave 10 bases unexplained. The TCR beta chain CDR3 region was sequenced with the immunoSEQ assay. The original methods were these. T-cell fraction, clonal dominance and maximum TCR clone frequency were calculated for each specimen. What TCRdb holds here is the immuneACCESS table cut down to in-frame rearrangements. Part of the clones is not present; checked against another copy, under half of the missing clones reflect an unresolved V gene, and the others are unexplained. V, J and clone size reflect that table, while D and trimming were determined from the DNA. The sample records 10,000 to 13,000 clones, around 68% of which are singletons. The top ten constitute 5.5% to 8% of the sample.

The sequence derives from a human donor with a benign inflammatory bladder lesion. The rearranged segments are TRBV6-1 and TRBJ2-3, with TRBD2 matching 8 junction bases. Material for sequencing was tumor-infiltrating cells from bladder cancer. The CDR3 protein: CASSEVWLSGGPDTQYF. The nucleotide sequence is TGTGCCAGCAGTGAAGTTTGGCTGAGCGGGGGTCCAGATACGCAGTATTTT.